These 30 T cell receptor beta chains were all obtained from the same sample, sequenced in a study of blood T cell repertoires in COVID-19. Only in-frame clones appear in the TCRdb table, and some are missing; sequencing was by immunoSEQ multiplex PCR. The table lists approximately 670,000 clones, 70% to 90% of them singletons. Sequencing input: peripheral blood. Every receptor here comes from a woman under 30 with acute or convalescent COVID-19.

The rearrangement uses TRBV19 and TRBJ1-1; D not resolved. CDR3 length equals 15 residues. Germline V lookup: CDR1 LNHDA, CDR2 SQIVND (reference sequence). The V gene lost 8 bases and the J gene lost 1 base, with 17 bases spanning the gap. DNA for the CDR3: TGTGCCAGTTCACGACCTTCATTAGCGAACACTGAAGCTTTCTTT. Encoded protein: CASSRPSLANTEAFF.

The chain recombines TRBV4-1 with TRBJ2-3, with a weak D call TRBD2 (7 bases). Trimming removed 0 bases at V and 7 bases at J, with 17 bases between. The CDR3 is 16 amino acids. Germline-derived CDR1 and CDR2 are MGHRA and YSYEKL. The CDR3 loop reads CASSQDLGGGKNTQYF. The CDR3 DNA reads TGCGCCAGCAGCCAAGATCTAGGGGGGGGTAAAAATACGCAGTATTTT.

The V call is TRBV6-5, the J call TRBJ1-5; D is possibly TRBD1 (5 bases). Trimming stripped 11 bases from V and 5 bases from J, with 16 bases between. CDR1 and CDR2 from the germline V gene are MNHEY and SVGAGI. This CDR3 has 13 residues. CDR3 region: CAGGWGGYQPQHF. In DNA form, the CDR3 reads TGTGCCGGTGGGTGGGGGGGGTATCAGCCCCAGCATTTT.

This rearrangement joins TRBV19 to TRBJ1-4, with D perhaps TRBD1 (6 bases). This CDR3 comprises 15 residues. Germline CDR1 is LNHDA and CDR2 is SQIVND (reference sequence). V lost 3 bases, J lost 0 bases, and 8 bases lay in between. In DNA form, the CDR3 reads TGTGCCAGTAGTATCCGGACAGCAACTAATGAAAAACTGTTTTTT. This codes for CASSIRTATNEKLFF.

This chain connects TRBV21-1 to TRBJ1-4; TRBD1 is the table's D call, not checked against the DNA. TRBV21-1 is flagged as a pseudogene. The length of the CDR3 is 19 residues. The CDR3 region has the DNA TGTGCCAGCAGCAAAGCTATGGACAGCCGAACTGCAACTAATGAAAAACTGTTTTTT. This codes for CASSKAMDSRTATNEKLFF.

The V call is TRBV27, the J call TRBJ1-1; no clear D. CDR1 is MNHEY and CDR2 is SMNVEV in the germline V gene (reference sequence). The CDR3 loop spans 14 amino acids. V gave up 6 bases and J gave up 4 bases, with 15 bases separating them. CDR3 in amino acids: CASRAERYATEAFF. The CDR3 DNA reads as TGTGCCAGCAGGGCAGAGCGGTACGCCACTGAAGCTTTCTTT.

The chain recombines TRBV30 with TRBJ1-1, with D tentatively TRBD1 (6 bases). Between the trimmed V and J ends, which lost 3 bases and 0 bases, there was a span of 14 bases. CDR3 length: 15 amino acids. Germline-derived CDR1 and CDR2 are GTSNPN and SVGIG (reference sequence). Here the CDR3 reads CAWRRAGQLNTEAFF. CDR3 DNA sequence: TGTGCCTGGAGGAGAGCCGGACAGTTGAACACTGAAGCTTTCTTT.

The CDR3: CASSLRTGYDQPQHF. CDR3 nucleotides: TGTGCCAGCAGTTTACGGACAGGGTACGATCAGCCCCAGCATTTT. This chain links TRBV28 with TRBJ1-5; 8 nucleotides line up with TRBD1. Germline CDR1 reads MDHEN; CDR2 reads SYDVKM. The V and J ends lost 2 bases and 5 bases, in that order; junction bases with no gene match: 5. There are 15 residues in the CDR3.

The chain uses TRBV7-8 and TRBJ2-7, with a possible D match to TRBD2 (6 bases). V was trimmed by 4 bases and J by 2 bases, leaving 18 bases between them. Germline V gene sequence: CDR1 SGHVS, CDR2 FQNEAQ. This CDR3 spans 16 amino acids. CDR3 amino acids: CASSSYGVAGTYEQYF. CDR3 bases: TGTGCCAGCAGCTCCTATGGGGTGGCGGGAACCTACGAGCAGTACTTC. The variable domain in full, with the rest retrieved from reference TRBV7-8 and TRBJ2-7, is GAGVSQSPRYKVAKRGQDVALRCDPISGHVSLFWYQQALGQGPEFLTYFQNEAQLDKSGLPSDRFFAERPEGSVSTLKIQRTQQEDSAVYLCASSSYGVAGTYEQYFGPGTRLTVT.

The J gene is TRBJ1-2, the V gene TRBV29-1; D not resolved. The CDR3 spans 11 residues. Trimming shortened V by 4 bases and J by 4 bases, and 7 bases separated the two germline ends. Germline CDR1 SQVTM, CDR2 ANQGSEA. CDR3 in DNA: TGCAGCGTTGCTGTCCGCTATGGCTACACCTTC. Translation: CSVAVRYGYTF.

This chain links TRBV6-2 or TRBV6-3 with TRBJ2-1; TRBD1 matches at 8 bases. The germline V gene has CDR1 MNHEY and CDR2 SVGEGT. This CDR3 contains 15 residues. V was pared by 4 bases and J by 6 bases, with 8 bases of the junction left unmatched. This CDR3 is CASSSLRTGSNEQFF. CDR3 bases: TGTGCCAGCAGTTCTCTTAGGACAGGGAGCAATGAGCAGTTCTTC.

The rearrangement links TRBV9 to TRBJ1-5; D is unclear. The CDR3 is 14 amino acids. Trimming left V 0 bases short and J 5 bases short, with 9 bases between. CDR1 and CDR2 (germline): SGDLS, YYNGEE. The CDR3 protein is CASSVGGGYQPQHF. In DNA form, the CDR3 reads TGTGCCAGCAGCGTAGGGGGAGGGTATCAGCCCCAGCATTTT.

The count of this clone is one. DNA for the CDR3: TGTGCCAGCAGCCCTAGACCGGGACAGGGGAATCCCTCTGGGGCCAACGTCCTGACTTTC. This translates into CASSPRPGQGNPSGANVLTF. The chain employs TRBV9 and TRBJ2-6; 10 bases map to TRBD1. The trim removed 4 bases at V and 0 bases at J, leaving 13 bases unmatched. The germline gives CDR1 SGDLS, CDR2 YYNGEE. This CDR3 comprises 20 residues.

J is TRBJ1-4 and V is TRBV19; 8 bases are a match to TRBD1. J was trimmed by 10 bases and V by 1 base; bases with no gene match: 14. CDR1 and CDR2 (germline): LNHDA, SQIVND (reference sequence). The length of the CDR3 is 17 residues. The CDR3 is CASSIVQGARSLGKLFF. CDR3 nucleotides: TGTGCCAGTAGTATAGTGCAGGGGGCGCGAAGTTTGGGAAAACTGTTTTTT.

This rearrangement joins TRBV4-3 to TRBJ2-3; 10 bases are a match to TRBD2. Germline assignment: CDR1 LGHNA and CDR2 YSLEER. The CDR3 runs to 17 residues. After removal of 4 bases from V and 5 bases from J, the junction contained 12 bases not matched to a gene. The CDR3 bases are TGCGCCAGCAGCCGAGACAAAGCGGGGGGGCCGGGAGATACGCAGTATTTT. Translation: CASSRDKAGGPGDTQYF.

The V and J genes are TRBV7-8 and TRBJ1-6; tentative D call: TRBD1 (6 bases). V dropped 2 bases and J dropped 15 bases, with 17 bases sitting between them. The V gene's germline CDR1 is SGHVS and CDR2 FQNEAQ. This CDR3 is built from 14 residues. CDR3 in DNA: TGTGCCAGCAGCTTACTCGGGACAAGGGCGATCCTCCACTTT. The encoded protein is CASSLLGTRAILHF.

The gene calls are TRBV27 and TRBJ1-4, with 7 bases identical to TRBD1. Looked up from germline, CDR1 is MNHEY and CDR2 is SMNVEV (reference sequence). The junction had 6 bases not matched to a gene; V was cut back by 0 bases and J by 8 bases. This CDR3 has 15 residues. CDR3 protein: CASSLSGDRDEKLFF. The CDR3 nucleotides are TGTGCCAGCAGTTTATCGGGTGACAGGGACGAAAAACTGTTTTTT.

The CDR3 here is CASSQDRLGEQFF. CDR3 nucleotide sequence: TGCGCCAGCAGCCAAGATAGGCTAGGTGAGCAGTTCTTC. The V and J genes are TRBV4-3 and TRBJ2-1, with D uncertain. This CDR3 comprises 13 residues. Germline CDR1 and CDR2: LGHNA and YSLEER. Trimming removed 0 bases from V and 9 bases from J, with 9 bases in between.

The CDR3 DNA reads TGTGCCAGCAGGGTACAGGACAGGTGGTCCGGGGAGCTGTTTTTT. Its protein is CASRVQDRWSGELFF. The V gene is TRBV5-6, the J gene TRBJ2-2; 7 bases fit TRBD1. CDR1 and CDR2 (germline): SGHDT, YYEEEE. CDR3 length equals 15 residues. V lost 5 bases to trimming and J lost 6 bases; unmatched junction nucleotides: 10.

V is TRBV29-1 and J is TRBJ1-1; perhaps TRBD1 as D (5 bases). Germline CDR1 is SQVTM and CDR2 is ANQGSEA. The CDR3 extends over 13 amino acids. V was cut by 7 bases and J by 1 base, with 13 bases left in between. CDR3 nucleotides: TGCAGCGCCCCCTTTACAGGGAACACTGAAGCTTTCTTT. Amino acids: CSAPFTGNTEAFF.

The rearrangement uses TRBV24-1 and TRBJ2-7; 10 positions agree with TRBD1. CDR1 and CDR2 (germline): KGHDR, SFDVKD. With V trimmed by 3 bases and J by 3 bases, 7 bases remained unmatched. This CDR3 is 16 amino acids long. CDR3 DNA: TGTGCCACCAGTGATCGTAGGACAGGGGGTGGCTACGAGCAGTACTTC. It translates to CATSDRRTGGGYEQYF.

The chain uses TRBV28 and TRBJ1-5; tentative D call: TRBD1 (6 bases). Germline CDR1 is MDHEN and CDR2 is SYDVKM. This CDR3 contains 16 residues. V was shortened by 6 bases and J by 0 bases, with 15 bases between the two germline ends. CDR3 sequence reads: CASSHGQYHSNQPQHF. CDR3 DNA sequence: TGTGCCAGCAGCCACGGACAGTACCATAGCAATCAGCCCCAGCATTTT.

The V gene is TRBV7-9, the J gene TRBJ2-2; 7 bases fit TRBD2. After removal of 5 bases from V and 5 bases from J, the junction contained 8 bases not matched to a gene. Germline CDR1 reads SEHNR; CDR2 reads FQNEAQ (reference sequence). The CDR3 is 15 residues long. The CDR3, as DNA: TGTGCCAGCAGCCAAGTAATCGGGGGGACCGGGGAGCTGTTTTTT. Protein sequence: CASSQVIGGTGELFF.

The V and J genes are TRBV24-1 and TRBJ2-2, with D perhaps TRBD2 (6 bases). Trimming cost V 6 bases and J 4 bases, with 11 bases left between them. The CDR3 totals 14 residues. Germline V gene sequence: CDR1 KGHDR, CDR2 SFDVKD. The CDR3 sequence is CATSSRDSTGELFF. The CDR3 nucleotides are TGTGCCACCAGTAGCCGGGACTCCACCGGGGAGCTGTTTTTT.

V and J are TRBV5-1 and TRBJ1-1, with 7 positions matching TRBD1. Per germline, CDR1 SGHRS and CDR2 YFSETQ. The V segment lost 4 bases and the J segment 0 bases; nucleotides outside the gene matches: 6. The CDR3 contains 15 residues. The CDR3 DNA sequence: TGCGCCAGCAGCCCGAGGGGGCTCATGAACACTGAAGCTTTCTTT. It yields the protein CASSPRGLMNTEAFF.

The chain couples TRBV29-1 to TRBJ1-4; D gene uncertain. The CDR3 is 15 amino acids. Germline V CDR1 and CDR2: SQVTM, ANQGSEA. Trimming left V 1 base short and J 0 bases short, with 9 bases between. CDR3 sequence reads: CSVEGTGTTNEKLFF. The CDR3 DNA follows: TGCAGCGTTGAAGGAACGGGAACAACTAATGAAAAACTGTTTTTT.

V usage is TRBV4-1 and J usage is TRBJ1-1; D is unresolved. CDR1 and CDR2 (germline): MGHRA, YSYEKL. The CDR3 totals 17 residues. Trimming stripped 0 bases from V and 1 base from J, with 15 bases between. The CDR3 here is CASSQDYPGRWNTEAFF. CDR3 nucleotide sequence: TGCGCCAGCAGCCAAGATTATCCAGGCCGCTGGAACACTGAAGCTTTCTTT.

The chain has TRBV3-1 (or the pseudogene TRBV3-2) and TRBJ1-3; tentative D call: TRBD1 (5 bases). CDR1 and CDR2 from the germline V gene are LGHDT and YNNKEL (reference sequence). Trimming stripped 1 base from V and 0 bases from J, with 7 bases between. This CDR3 has 15 residues. The CDR3: CASSQGGTSGNTIYF. Here the CDR3 DNA reads TGTGCCAGCAGCCAAGGCGGGACCTCTGGAAACACCATATATTTT.

The genes are TRBV7-9 and TRBJ2-7, with 11 nucleotides matching TRBD1. The length of the CDR3 is 17 residues. Germline V CDR1 and CDR2: SEHNR, FQNEAQ (reference sequence). After removal of 5 bases from V and 7 bases from J, the junction contained 16 bases not matched to a gene. CDR3 amino acids: CASSLGGYGQGAHEQYF. CDR3 nucleotides: TGTGCCAGCAGCCTTGGGGGCTACGGACAGGGGGCCCATGAGCAGTACTTC. The full variable domain, rest sourced from reference TRBV7-9 and TRBJ2-7, is DTGVSQNPRHKITKRGQNVTFRCDPISEHNRLYWYRQTLGQGPEFLTYFQNEAQLEKSRLLSDRFSAERPKGSFSTLEIQRTEQGDSAMYLCASSLGGYGQGAHEQYFGPGTRLTVT.

The chain joins TRBV19 to TRBJ1-2, with 10 bases that match TRBD1. With 5 bases clipped from V and 6 bases from J, the junction kept 3 bases outside the gene matches. The CDR3 runs 13 residues. From germline, CDR1 is LNHDA and CDR2 SQIVND (reference sequence). In DNA form, the CDR3 reads TGTGCCAGTAGTGACAGGGGGCTTAATGGCTACACCTTC. Its translation is CASSDRGLNGYTF.